This TCR beta chain originates from a study of T cell responses to AZD1222 COVID-19 vaccine. The CDR3 is 13 residues long. The V segment lost 5 bases and the J segment 4 bases; nucleotides outside the gene matches: 4. Germline CDR1 SGHTA, CDR2 FQGTGA. Comments on this clone: Antigen specificity is unknown.

The study's findings and limits: Repertoire samples came only from after the peak T cell response.

Using immunoSEQ multiplex PCR, the repertoire was profiled, and TCRdb retains in-frame clones only, with some absent. The sample lists some 84,000 clones, around 90% seen once, with about 9.9% in the top ten. The chain uses TRBV7-3 and TRBJ1-1; TRBD1 matches 7 bases. Sequences were derived from peripheral blood, sampled 28 days after the second AZD1222 dose. The sequence derives from an adult who received the AZD1222 COVID-19 vaccine. CDR3 region: CASSPGGGTEAFF. The CDR3 DNA sequence: TGTGCCAGCAGCCCAGGGGGGGGCACTGAAGCTTTCTTT.